The rows below give T cell receptor beta chains drawn from one sample of a study of blood T cell repertoires in COVID-19. Only in-frame clones appear in the TCRdb table, and some are missing; sequencing was by immunoSEQ multiplex PCR. The sample comprises 300,000 to 350,000 clones, more than 70% of which are singletons, and 2.5% to 3.5% rests with the top ten. Sequencing was performed on peripheral blood. Receptor source: a man between 25 and 39 years old with active or convalescent COVID-19. Each CDR3 is given with its conserved first and last residue. A D gene is named only where the DNA matches it firmly. Size is stated for part of the rows, as once, few or many counts, or as a class when the clone is expanded.

d_gene	len	v_gene	abundance	j_gene	CDR3nt	CDR3aa
TRBD1	15	TRBV4-1	.	TRBJ1-6	TGCGCCAGCAGCCAAGGGACAGGGCCTAATTCACCCCTCCACTTT	CASSQGTGPNSPLHF
.	15	TRBV29-1	.	TRBJ1-5	TGCAGCGCCTCTGTTGGGGGGGTCGGAAATCAGCCCCAGCATTTT	CSASVGGVGNQPQHF
.	14	TRBV30	.	TRBJ1-2	TGTGCCTGGAGACCCGGGAGTCCGAACCCTGGCTACACCTTC	CAWRPGSPNPGYTF
TRBD1	11	TRBV12-3/TRBV12-4	once	TRBJ1-5	TGTGCCAGCAGTACAGGGGAGAAACAGCATTTT	CASSTGEKQHF
TRBD1	14	TRBV5-4	once	TRBJ2-7	TGTGCCAGCAGATTACAGGGGGACGAGTACGAGCAGTACTTC	CASRLQGDEYEQYF
TRBD2	17	TRBV3-1/TRBV3-2	once	TRBJ2-7	TGTGCCAGCAGCCAAGAGGGACTAGCGGGAGGAATCTACGAGCAGTACTTC	CASSQEGLAGGIYEQYF
TRBD1	15	TRBV11-3	.	TRBJ2-7	TGTGCCAGCAGCACTCGGACAGGGGGTACCTACGAGCAGTACTTC	CASSTRTGGTYEQYF
TRBD2	14	TRBV15	.	TRBJ2-5	TGTGCCACCAGCAGAGATCCGGGGGGGGAGACCCAGTACTTC	CATSRDPGGETQYF
TRBD2	16	TRBV4-1	.	TRBJ2-7	TGCGCCAGCAGCCACCTGGGACTAGCGGGATCCTACGAGCAGTACTTC	CASSHLGLAGSYEQYF
TRBD2	16	TRBV10-3	once	TRBJ2-1	TGTGCCATCAGTGAGGGACTAGCGGGGGGCGCGTATGAGCAGTTCTTC	CAISEGLAGGAYEQFF
.	11	TRBV2	.	TRBJ2-7	TGTGCCAGCCGGGTCGGGAACGAGCAGTACTTC	CASRVGNEQYF
.	15	TRBV18	.	TRBJ2-2	TGTGCCAGCTCACCGGACTCTACGAACACCGGGGAGCTGTTTTTT	CASSPDSTNTGELFF
.	17	TRBV9	.	TRBJ2-2	TGTGCCAGCAGCGTAGCTTCGAAAGGGGTAACCACCGGGGAGCTGTTTTTT	CASSVASKGVTTGELFF
.	13	TRBV30	.	TRBJ1-4	TGTGCCTGGGATAGGGGCAGGCGTGAAAAACTGTTTTTT	CAWDRGRREKLFF
.	15	TRBV5-6	.	TRBJ1-4	TGTGCCAGCAGCCTACTCCGGGATGTTAATGAAAAACTGTTTTTT	CASSLLRDVNEKLFF
.	15	TRBV24-1	.	TRBJ2-2	TGTGCCACCAGTGGCGGAGGGCGTGCGAGTCGGGAGCTGTTTTTT	CATSGGGRASRELFF
TRBD2	15	TRBV7-8	.	TRBJ2-1	TGTGCCAGCAGCTTAGTACGGGAGGGCCGCGAAAAGCAGTTCTTC	CASSLVREGREKQFF
TRBD1	14	TRBV12-5	.	TRBJ2-1	TGTGCTAGTGGTTCCACGACAGGGACGAATGAGCAGTTCTTC	CASGSTTGTNEQFF
.	13	TRBV7-7	.	TRBJ2-5	TGTGCCAGCAGCGGTAGCGGCCAAGAGACCCAGTACTTC	CASSGSGQETQYF
.	16	TRBV4-2	.	TRBJ1-2	TGTGCCAGCAGCCAAGACACCGGCGGTCCTAACTATGGCTACACCTTC	CASSQDTGGPNYGYTF
.	12	TRBV6-6	few	TRBJ2-3	TGTGCCACTCTGGACAGACCAGATACGCAGTATTTT	CATLDRPDTQYF
TRBD1	14	TRBV14	.	TRBJ2-5	TGTGCCAGCAGCCAATTTAGGGGGCGAGAGACCCAGTACTTC	CASSQFRGRETQYF
TRBD1	15	TRBV19	.	TRBJ2-2	TGTGCCAGTAGTATTATGAGACAGGGTTCCGGGGAGCTGTTTTTT	CASSIMRQGSGELFF
.	14	TRBV19	.	TRBJ1-2	TGTGCCAGTAGGCCAAGGGGGTACAACTATGGCTACACCTTC	CASRPRGYNYGYTF
TRBD1	14	TRBV6-5	.	TRBJ1-4	TGTGCCAGCGCCAGAGGGGGCGCCGGGGAAAAACTGTTTTTT	CASARGGAGEKLFF
.	13	TRBV11-3	.	TRBJ1-2	TGTGCCAGCAGCTTAGGAGGGAACTATGGCTACACCTTC	CASSLGGNYGYTF
.	13	TRBV14	.	TRBJ1-3	TGTGCCAGCAGGTGGGGCCTCGGAAACACCATATATTTT	CASRWGLGNTIYF
TRBD2	16	TRBV5-1	.	TRBJ2-3	TGCGCCAGCAGCCGACGGACTAGCGGGAACGCAGATACGCAGTATTTT	CASSRRTSGNADTQYF
TRBD2	16	TRBV28	.	TRBJ2-2	TGTGCCAGCAGTTTATTTAGCGGGGTGAACACCGGGGAGCTGTTTTTT	CASSLFSGVNTGELFF
.	20	TRBV4-1	.	TRBJ1-5	TGCGCCAGCAGCCCAAATCCGGGAGCCCCCCAAGCTACCATCAATCAGCCCCAGCATTTT	CASSPNPGAPQATINQPQHF
.	14	TRBV28	.	TRBJ2-7	TGTGCCAGCAGTTCCCCATCCAGGGGTGGAGAGCAGTACTTC	CASSSPSRGGEQYF
TRBD1	14	TRBV6-2/TRBV6-3	.	TRBJ1-1	TGTGCCAGCAGTTACGTGACAGGGAGCTCTGAAGCTTTCTTT	CASSYVTGSSEAFF
TRBD2	15	TRBV4-2	once	TRBJ2-3	TGTGCCAGTGGAGGGGCGGGAGGGAGCACAGATACGCAGTATTTT	CASGGAGGSTDTQYF
.	13	TRBV30	.	TRBJ1-2	TGTGCCGCGGGGGGGGGCGCTGACTATGGCTACACCTTC	CAAGGGADYGYTF
.	16	TRBV21-1	.	TRBJ2-5	TGTGCCAGCAGCCCTCGACTAGCGGGGGAGCAAGAGACCCAGTACTTC	CASSPRLAGEQETQYF
TRBD1	14	TRBV27	many	TRBJ2-7	TGTGCCAGCAGTCCACAGGGGGTAGGGACCGAGCAGTACTTC	CASSPQGVGTEQYF
.	14	TRBV19	.	TRBJ2-1	TGTGCCAGTAGTATGGGCGGGAACTACAATGAGCAGTTCTTC	CASSMGGNYNEQFF
TRBD2	16	TRBV7-7	.	TRBJ2-5	TGTGCCAGCAGCCACCGGCTAGCGGGGGGGACGGGGACCCAGTACTTC	CASSHRLAGGTGTQYF
.	12	TRBV11-2	.	TRBJ2-7	TGTGCCAGCATGACTGCCTCCTTGGAGCAGTACTTC	CASMTASLEQYF
.	13	TRBV6-6	.	TRBJ2-2	TGTGCCAGCACGCGACAGAACACCGGGGAGCTGTTTTTT	CASTRQNTGELFF
TRBD2	15	TRBV5-1	.	TRBJ2-7	TGCGCCAGCAGCTTGGTGGGACTAGCAGACTACGAGCAGTACTTC	CASSLVGLADYEQYF
.	13	TRBV29-1	few	TRBJ2-3	TGCAGCGTCGCCGCGGGGAGCACAGATACGCAGTATTTT	CSVAAGSTDTQYF
TRBD1	15	TRBV9	.	TRBJ1-6	TGTGCCAGCAGCTTCGAGGGGGCAGGTAATTCACCCCTCCACTTT	CASSFEGAGNSPLHF
TRBD1	12	TRBV3-1/TRBV3-2	.	TRBJ1-4	TGTGCCAGCAGCCACGGCGGGACAGACATGTTTTTT	CASSHGGTDMFF
.	13	TRBV6-1	.	TRBJ2-1	TGTGCCAGCAGTGAAGGCGCGGGGCTTGAGCAGTTCTTC	CASSEGAGLEQFF
TRBD1	19	TRBV5-1	.	TRBJ2-1	TGCGCCAGCAGTTCTCCTCGGACAGGCTTGGGGCGCTCCTACAATGAGCAGTTCTTC	CASSSPRTGLGRSYNEQFF
TRBD2	15	TRBV9	.	TRBJ2-1	TGTGCCAGCAGCGTAACACAGCGGGGGGGCGGTGAGCAGTTCTTC	CASSVTQRGGGEQFF
TRBD2	17	TRBV28	.	TRBJ2-5	TGTGCCAGCAGTTTCTCTCTTCTAGCGGGGGCAGGGGAGACCCAGTACTTC	CASSFSLLAGAGETQYF
.	16	TRBV15	.	TRBJ1-3	TGTGCCACCAGCCGGGGGGCGGGCGGGTCTGGAAACACCATATATTTT	CATSRGAGGSGNTIYF
.	10	TRBV20-1	.	TRBJ1-2	TGCAGTGCTAGACGTTTTGGCTACACCTTC	CSARRFGYTF
.	13	TRBV9	.	TRBJ1-2	TGTGCCAGCAGAGAGAGGGCGGGAAACGGCTACACCTTC	CASRERAGNGYTF
.	15	TRBV30	once	TRBJ1-4	TGTGCCTGGAGTTCCTGGACTGCAGCAGGCGGAAAACTGTTTTTT	CAWSSWTAAGGKLFF
.	13	TRBV30	.	TRBJ1-4	TGTGCCTGGAGAGGACAGAGGAATGAAAAACTGTTTTTT	CAWRGQRNEKLFF
.	16	TRBV27	.	TRBJ2-1	TGTGCCAGCAGTTCTGCGGAGCTAGCCACTTTGGATGAGCAGTTCTTC	CASSSAELATLDEQFF
.	18	TRBV6-2/TRBV6-3	.	TRBJ2-1	TGTGCCAGCAGTTCCCCCCGGGGTGGGGGGAGAAGAGAGGATGAGCAGTTCTTC	CASSSPRGGGRREDEQFF
.	11	TRBV24-1	.	TRBJ1-2	TGTGCCACCAGGGGCCCCTATGGCTACACCTTC	CATRGPYGYTF
.	13	TRBV18	.	TRBJ2-1	TGTGCCAGCTCGTCGGGCCAGGGCAATGAGCAGTTCTTC	CASSSGQGNEQFF